The sequence of this TCR beta chain was determined in a study of shared T cell receptors in the human thymus. TCRdb's copy holds only in-frame clones and misses some; the assay was immunoSEQ multiplex PCR. The sample has roughly 410,000 clones, approximately 95% seen once. Germline lookup yields CDR1 SGHRS and CDR2 YFSETQ. V shed 8 bases, J shed 3 bases, and the junction held 7 bases outside the gene matches. CDR3 length: 13 residues. The V and J genes are TRBV5-1 and TRBJ1-1, with TRBD1 identical over 7 bases. Sequencing was done on a sample of thymocytes. The receptor was derived from a human donor. The CDR3 sequence is CARSDREDTEAFF. The CDR3, as DNA: TGCGCCAGGAGCGACAGGGAGGACACTGAAGCTTTCTTT.